Below are 15 T cell receptor beta chains sequenced from a single sample in a study of T cell repertoires in cytomegalovirus infection. Using its own MiXCR run on the reads, TCRdb lists one record per CDR3 protein. The sample has 85,000 to 120,000 distinct CDR3 sequences; 16% are singletons. Material: PBMCs. The receptors stem from a human donor in good health (CMV status not recorded). Some clones in this sample may be carry-over from other donors' samples.

This clonotype was recorded many times. V usage is TRBV2 and J usage is TRBJ1-1; D is uncertain. This CDR3 is 13 amino acids long. V was pared by 7 bases and J by 5 bases, with 14 bases between. Germline V gene data show CDR1 as SNHLY and CDR2 as FYNNEI. The CDR3 region has the DNA TGTGCCAGCACTTTCACTTCGGTTACTGAAGCTTTCTTT. Its protein product is CASTFTSVTEAFF.

About this clonotype: This may arise from a read error, as a much more abundant clone is one base away. The genes are TRBV7-2 and TRBJ2-2, with 10 bases that match TRBD2. The CDR3 covers 17 residues. Germline loops: CDR1 SGHTA, CDR2 FQGNSA. The ends lost 5 bases at V and 8 bases at J; junction bases unmatched: 14. In DNA form, the CDR3 reads TGTGCCAGCAGCCCGGGACTAGCGAGGGCTTCCGGGGGGGAGCTGTTTTTT. Translation: CASSPGLARASGGELFF.

Turning to this clonotype: One end of the junction does not line up with germline, which may come from a read error. The rearrangement uses TRBV4-1 and TRBJ1-1; no clear D gene. The CDR3 spans 12 residues. Germline assignment: CDR1 MGHRA and CDR2 YSYEKL. CDR3 in DNA: TGTGCCAGCAGCCAAGAGACCGGGAGCGCTTTCTTT. This sequence encodes CASSQETGSAFF.

This clonotype was seen more than once but under ten times. The V call is TRBV28, the J call TRBJ1-6, with a tentative D call TRBD1 (6 bases). V shed 4 bases and J shed 9 bases, with 13 bases lying between them. The CDR3 length is 14 residues. Germline-derived CDR1 and CDR2 are MDHEN and SYDVKM. The CDR3 DNA sequence: TGTGCCAGCAGTTCGGGGGACAAGTCTTCACCCCTCCACTTT. Encoded protein: CASSSGDKSSPLHF.

This clonotype was seen at least ten times. This rearrangement joins TRBV28 to TRBJ1-5, with D tentatively TRBD1 (5 bases). The CDR3 has 17 residues. Germline loops: CDR1 MDHEN, CDR2 SYDVKM. V was cut by 6 bases and J by 1 base, with 19 bases left in between. CDR3 DNA: TGTGCCAGCAGCCTTCCCCCCAGGGTGAGGAGCAATCAGCCCCAGCATTTT. It specifies CASSLPPRVRSNQPQHF.

There are a few counts of this clonotype. The CDR3 DNA reads as TGCAGCGTTGTGATCCCAGGGGACACTGAAGCTTTCTTT. Translated: CSVVIPGDTEAFF. This chain links TRBV29-1 with TRBJ1-1; D is perhaps TRBD1 (6 bases). Germline-derived CDR1 and CDR2 are SQVTM and ANQGSEA. V was pared by 4 bases and J by 3 bases, with 12 bases between. The CDR3 has 13 residues.

There are many counts of this clonotype. This chain joins TRBV12-3 or TRBV12-4 and TRBJ1-2; D is ambiguous. V was cut by 5 bases and J by 4 bases, with 11 bases left in between. The CDR3 runs to 13 residues. CDR3 sequence (DNA): TGTGCCAGCAGTCCGCCCCGGGGCTATGGCTACACCTTC. Its protein is CASSPPRGYGYTF.

V gene TRBV5-5 combines with J gene TRBJ1-1; D is possibly TRBD1 (6 bases). Trimming left V 4 bases short and J 8 bases short, with 12 bases between. Per germline, CDR1 SGHKS and CDR2 YYEKEE (reference sequence). The CDR3 has 12 residues. CDR3 loop: CASSRNRDEAFF. The CDR3 region has the DNA TGTGCCAGCAGCAGGAACAGGGACGAAGCTTTCTTT.

The chain uses TRBV12-5 and TRBJ1-1, with D tentatively TRBD1 (6 bases). The CDR3 runs 14 residues. V gave up 5 bases and J gave up 1 base, with 11 bases separating them. The germline V gene has CDR1 LGHNT and CDR2 FRNRAP. The CDR3 region is CASGPGTPNTEAFF. CDR3 in DNA: TGTGCTAGTGGTCCCGGGACACCGAACACTGAAGCTTTCTTT.

This clonotype has a handful of counts. This chain links TRBV28 with TRBJ2-4, with 10 bases that match TRBD1. CDR1 and CDR2 (germline): MDHEN, SYDVKM. V shed 7 bases and J 3 bases; nucleotides not matched to a gene: 6. This CDR3 region has 15 residues. Here the CDR3 DNA reads TGTGCCAGCACTGGGACAGGGGTTAACAAAAACATTCAGTACTTC. Amino acids: CASTGTGVNKNIQYF.

The count of this clonotype is one. The V and J genes are TRBV12-3 or TRBV12-4 and TRBJ1-5; D remains ambiguous. The CDR3 is made up of 15 amino acids. V shed 7 bases and J shed 0 bases, with 13 bases lying between them. The CDR3 DNA follows: TGTGCCAGCACCACACGGCATTTTAGCAATCAGCCCCAGCATTTT. Its protein product is CASTTRHFSNQPQHF.

This clonotype was seen at least ten times. CDR3 region: CASSSDGPNEQYF. CDR3 DNA sequence: TGTGCCAGCAGTTCCGACGGCCCGAACGAGCAGTACTTC. The rearrangement joins TRBV5-4 to TRBJ2-7, with unresolved D. The V end lost 5 bases, the J end lost 5 bases, and 14 bases lay between the germline ends. CDR1 and CDR2 (germline): SGHNT, YYREEE (reference sequence). The CDR3 contains 13 residues.

This clonotype has at least ten counts. The chain employs TRBV7-2 and TRBJ2-7, with 7 bases aligning to TRBD1. Germline CDR1 and CDR2: SGHTA and FQGNSA. This CDR3 spans 14 amino acids. The junction had 8 bases not matched to a gene; V was cut back by 4 bases and J by 5 bases. Written as DNA, the CDR3 is TGTGCCAGCAGCTCTATAGGGGGCTTCGACGAGCAGTACTTC. Residues: CASSSIGGFDEQYF. The full variable domain, in which reference TRBV7-2 and TRBJ2-7 provide the parts outside the CDR3, is GAGVSQSPSNKVTEKGKDVELRCDPISGHTALYWYRQSLGQGLEFLIYFQGNSAPDKSGLPSDRFSAERTGGSVSTLTIQRTQQEDSAVYLCASSSIGGFDEQYFGPGTRLTVT.

In this sample, this clonotype turned up many times. The gene calls are TRBV7-2 and TRBJ2-3; no reliable D call. V was trimmed by 5 bases and J by 0 bases, leaving 12 bases between them. This CDR3 comprises 15 residues. Germline CDR1 reads SGHTA; CDR2 reads FQGNSA. The CDR3 region is CASSLFGSSTDTQYF. The CDR3 DNA is TGTGCCAGCAGCCTATTCGGGTCTAGCACAGATACGCAGTATTTT.

This clonotype was counted ten times or more. The rearrangement links TRBV11-1 to TRBJ1-1; D not resolved. The CDR3 is 8 amino acids. Trimming pared 8 bases from V and 8 bases from J, leaving 3 bases between. Germline CDR1 SGHAT, CDR2 FQDESV (reference sequence). Here the CDR3 reads CASGEAFF. CDR3 sequence (DNA): TGTGCCAGCGGGGAAGCTTTCTTT.